Listed here are 13 T cell receptor beta chains from one sample, sequenced in a study of blood T cell repertoires in COVID-19. The method was immunoSEQ multiplex PCR; TCRdb's version includes in-frame clones alone and lacks a portion of them. The sample shows about 150,000 clones, around 85% of them seen only once. The sequencing input was peripheral blood. These receptors were obtained from a woman aged 60-75 years with acute or convalescent COVID-19.

This clone has just one count. The V gene is TRBV10-2, the J gene TRBJ2-5; 11 positions match TRBD2. There are 17 residues in the CDR3. J lost 1 base, V lost 8 bases, and 12 bases had no gene match. Germline V gives CDR1 WSHSY, CDR2 SAAADI. CDR3 sequence reads: CASQTALAGGFQETQYF. The CDR3 DNA reads TGCGCCAGCCAAACAGCGCTAGCGGGGGGATTCCAAGAGACCCAGTACTTC.

The rearrangement uses TRBV19 and TRBJ1-2; D is unresolved. CDR3 size: 11 residues. The V and J ends lost 8 bases and 4 bases respectively, with 8 bases between them. The germline V gene has CDR1 LNHDA and CDR2 SQIVND (reference sequence). Written as DNA, the CDR3 is TGTGCCAGTTACGGAGGCTATGGCTACACCTTC. Residues: CASYGGYGYTF.

This chain uses TRBV7-9 with TRBJ1-1, with unresolved D. CDR1 and CDR2 (germline): SEHNR, FQNEAQ (reference sequence). This CDR3 region has 12 residues. V was pared by 6 bases and J by 8 bases, with 13 bases between. CDR3 in DNA: TGTGCCAGCAGATACTGGACGGGGGAAGCTTTCTTT. It codes for CASRYWTGEAFF. The complete variable domain, with remaining parts taken from reference TRBV7-9 and TRBJ1-1, reads DTGVSQNPRHKITKRGQNVTFRCDPISEHNRLYWYRQTLGQGPEFLTYFQNEAQLEKSRLLSDRFSAERPKGSFSTLEIQRTEQGDSAMYLCASRYWTGEAFFGQGTRLTVV.

The V and J genes are TRBV6-5 and TRBJ2-3, with D possibly being TRBD2 (5 bases). Trimming stripped 7 bases from V and 1 base from J, with 9 bases between. CDR3 length equals 13 residues. CDR1 and CDR2 (germline): MNHEY, SVGAGI. As DNA, the CDR3 is TGTGCCAGCAAGGTCGGGGGCACAGATACGCAGTATTTT. This sequence encodes CASKVGGTDTQYF.

The chain recombines TRBV6-5 with TRBJ2-2, with 7 positions matching TRBD2. V trimming: 5 bases; J trimming: 8 bases; junction bases outside the gene matches: 8. The length of the CDR3 is 14 residues. Germline assignment: CDR1 MNHEY and CDR2 SVGAGI. The CDR3 nucleotides are TGTGCCAGCAGTACCTGGGGGGGAGGAGGGGAGCTGTTTTTT. It is translated as CASSTWGGGGELFF.

The chain has TRBV2 and TRBJ2-3; 7 bases align to TRBD2. This CDR3 has 15 residues. V trimming: 1 base; J trimming: 2 bases; junction bases outside the gene matches: 3. The germline V gene encodes CDR1 SNHLY and CDR2 FYNNEI. The CDR3 DNA sequence: TGTGCCAGCAGTGAAGGCGGGGGAGACACAGATACGCAGTATTTT. Its protein product is CASSEGGGDTDTQYF.

The rearrangement uses TRBV29-1 and TRBJ1-1, with D possibly matching TRBD1 (5 bases). Germline lookup yields CDR1 SQVTM and CDR2 ANQGSEA. V lost 3 bases and J lost 7, with 15 bases in between. The CDR3 totals 13 residues. Here the CDR3 reads CSVDPRAVGEAFF. The DNA for the CDR3 is TGCAGCGTTGATCCCAGGGCCGTCGGTGAAGCTTTCTTT.

The gene calls are TRBV30 and TRBJ1-5; the D gene is possibly TRBD1 (5 bases). Germline lookup yields CDR1 GTSNPN and CDR2 SVGIG (reference sequence). The CDR3 runs to 14 residues. Trimming left V 1 base short and J 5 bases short, with 12 bases between. In DNA form, the CDR3 reads TGTGCCTGGAGTGGTGCAGGGATCGATCAGCCCCAGCATTTT. It specifies CAWSGAGIDQPQHF.

The chain carries TRBV2 and TRBJ1-5, with a weak D call TRBD1 (5 bases). The germline V gene encodes CDR1 SNHLY and CDR2 FYNNEI. The CDR3 has 13 residues. With 8 bases removed from V and 9 bases from J, the gap between germline ends came to 17 bases. The CDR3 DNA follows: TGTGCCAGCCGGAACTGGGGCGGGACGCCCCAGCATTTT. This codes for CASRNWGGTPQHF.

The CDR3 DNA follows: TGCGCCAGCAGCCCCGGACAGGGGGGAGTAAAACTGTTTTTT. This translates into CASSPGQGGVKLFF. The chain links TRBV5-1 to TRBJ1-4; 10 bases are shared with TRBD1. Germline V gene sequence: CDR1 SGHRS, CDR2 YFSETQ. This CDR3 is built from 14 residues. V dropped 4 bases and J dropped 10; count of bases not matched to a gene: 7.

This chain links TRBV19 with TRBJ2-2; D unresolved. The germline V gene encodes CDR1 LNHDA and CDR2 SQIVND (reference sequence). This CDR3 region has 16 residues. Trimming shortened V by 6 bases and J by 0 bases, and 14 bases separated the two germline ends. The CDR3 sequence is CASSDTWPANTGELFF. CDR3 nucleotide sequence: TGTGCCAGTAGCGACACATGGCCCGCGAACACCGGGGAGCTGTTTTTT.

CDR3 DNA sequence: TGTGCCAGCAGCCCGATGGGAGCTAACTATGGCTACACCTTC. Its protein is CASSPMGANYGYTF. V usage is TRBV3-1 (or the pseudogene TRBV3-2) and J usage is TRBJ1-2; D is undetermined. The length of the CDR3 is 14 residues. Trimming removed 4 bases from V and 0 bases from J, with 9 bases in between. CDR1 LGHDT and CDR2 YNNKEL come from the germline V gene (reference sequence).

The chain uses TRBV19 and TRBJ1-1; TRBD1 agrees at 7 bases. Looked up from germline, CDR1 is LNHDA and CDR2 is SQIVND (reference sequence). J lost 5 bases, V lost 11 bases, and 11 bases had no gene match. CDR3 length equals 13 residues. The CDR3 nucleotides are TGTGCCGTGGCCCGGGCAGGGGGGACTGAAGCTTTCTTT. Protein: CAVARAGGTEAFF. The entire variable domain, with the rest obtained from reference TRBV19 and TRBJ1-1, is as follows: DGGITQSPKYLFRKEGQNVTLSCEQNLNHDAMYWYRQDPGQGLRLIYYSQIVNDFQKGDIAEGYSVSREKKESFPLTVTSAQKNPTAFYLCAVARAGGTEAFFGQGTRLTVV.